What follows is one TCR beta chain and its context. Its target is not known. This record belongs to a study of T cell responses to AZD1222 COVID-19 vaccine. Trimming at V came to 5 bases and at J to 4 bases, leaving 4 bases not matched to a gene. The CDR3 extends over 14 amino acids. Germline CDR1 is LNHDA and CDR2 is SQIVND (reference sequence). Assay used: immunoSEQ multiplex PCR; TCRdb lists only in-frame clones, some missing. The sample lists about 75,000 clones, about nine tenths occurring once. Overall study findings and caveats: It should be noted that donors were predominantly white British and more often female, and clonal diversity was possibly underestimated. Spike-wide vaccine-associated CD4 TCRs dominated at 160-218 and 743-854. Sampled repertoires all dated from after the peak T cell response.

The sample in question was peripheral blood, obtained 28 days after the second dose of the MenACWY control vaccine. The receptor was derived from an adult who received the MenACWY meningococcal vaccine as a control. The chain has TRBV19 and TRBJ1-4, with 7 bases lining up with TRBD1. The CDR3 sequence is CASSVGQINEKLFF. The CDR3 DNA is TGTGCCAGTAGTGTGGGACAGATTAATGAAAAACTGTTTTTT.